Presented here are 23 T cell receptor beta chains from one specimen sequenced in a study of neurological immune-mediated disorders. TCRdb processed the 5' RACE reads anew with MiXCR; each CDR3 protein has one entry. The profile shows 100,000 or so distinct CDR3 sequences, roughly 3.5% of them singletons. Specimen: PBMCs. The receptors were gathered from a woman aged 18-30 years with multiple sclerosis.

This clonotype occurred many times. The genes are TRBV25-1 and TRBJ1-2; possible D gene TRBD1, 5 bases. Germline V gene data show CDR1 as MGHDK and CDR2 as SYGVNS. The CDR3 consists of 13 residues. With 5 bases removed from V and 6 bases from J, the gap between germline ends came to 13 bases. The CDR3 region is CASSPGLSNGYTF. DNA for the CDR3: TGTGCCAGCAGTCCGGGACTGTCAAATGGCTACACCTTC.

This clonotype was counted at least ten times. The chain carries TRBV10-3 and TRBJ2-3, with a weak D call TRBD1 (6 bases). The CDR3 spans 14 residues. V was pared by 3 bases and J by 3 bases, with 10 bases between. Germline CDR1 reads ENHRY; CDR2 reads SYGVKD. This CDR3 reads CAISEGQLTDTQYF. CDR3 sequence (DNA): TGTGCCATCAGTGAAGGACAGCTTACAGATACGCAGTATTTT.

This clonotype was detected many times. The V and J genes are TRBV6-2 or TRBV6-3 and TRBJ2-7; D possibly corresponds to TRBD2 (6 bases). This CDR3 region has 15 residues. CDR1 MNHEY and CDR2 SVGEGT come from the germline V gene. V lost 2 bases, J lost 0 bases, and 11 bases lay in between. CDR3 DNA sequence: TGTGCCAGCAGTTACCAGGGAGGCAGCTCCTACGAGCAGTACTTC. This translates into CASSYQGGSSYEQYF.

On this clonotype itself: A much larger clone differs by one base, so this may be a read error. The CDR3 region is CSAERHRFYGNEQFF. CDR3 nucleotides: TGCAGTGCTGAACGTCACCGCTTTTATGGAAATGAGCAGTTCTTC. This chain joins TRBV20-1 and TRBJ2-1; D call uncertain. Germline V CDR1 and CDR2: DFQATT, SNEGSKA (reference sequence). V lost 5 bases and J lost 7, with 21 bases in between. There are 15 residues in the CDR3.

This clonotype was seen ten or more times. The rearrangement links TRBV20-1 to TRBJ2-5; 8 positions match TRBD1. The CDR3 is 15 residues long. The V gene's germline CDR1 is DFQATT and CDR2 SNEGSKA (reference sequence). V lost 0 bases to trimming and J lost 2 bases; unmatched junction nucleotides: 5. The CDR3 region has the DNA TGCAGTGCTAGAGACTGGGGACAGGCACAAGAGACCCAGTACTTC. Amino acids: CSARDWGQAQETQYF.

In its sample, this clonotype was seen many times. The rearrangement uses TRBV12-3 or TRBV12-4 and TRBJ1-4; the D gene is possibly TRBD1 (6 bases). The V end was cut by 5 bases, the J end by 8 bases, with 18 bases between. The CDR3 is made up of 15 amino acids. The CDR3 reads CASSPGRGGQEKLFF. DNA of the CDR3: TGTGCCAGCAGTCCAGGCAGGGGAGGTCAGGAAAAACTGTTTTTT.

This clonotype has ten or more counts. In DNA form, the CDR3 reads TGCGCCAGCAGCCCCGAGCGGGGGAACACTGAAGCTTTCTTT. Encoded protein: CASSPERGNTEAFF. The chain has TRBV5-1 and TRBJ1-1; no reliable D call. V dropped 4 bases and J dropped 1 base, with 11 bases sitting between them. This CDR3 is built from 14 residues. The germline gives CDR1 SGHRS, CDR2 YFSETQ.

Ten or more counts support this clonotype. Here the CDR3 reads CASGPGLAGGVNEQFF. DNA of the CDR3: TGTGCTAGTGGCCCGGGACTAGCGGGAGGAGTAAATGAGCAGTTCTTC. The rearrangement uses TRBV12-5 and TRBJ2-1; 15 nucleotides agree with TRBD2. The CDR3 is 16 residues long. Germline loops: CDR1 LGHNT, CDR2 FRNRAP. V dropped 6 bases and J dropped 7; count of bases not matched to a gene: 7.

This clonotype was found many times. This chain uses TRBV10-3 with TRBJ1-1; 11 bases map to TRBD1. CDR3 length equals 15 residues. Germline values: CDR1 ENHRY, CDR2 SYGVKD. The J segment lost 0 bases and the V segment lost 6 bases, leaving 3 bases of the junction unmatched. The CDR3 region has the DNA TGTGCCATCAGACCGGGACAGGGGGTGAACACTGAAGCTTTCTTT. The encoded protein is CAIRPGQGVNTEAFF.

Ten or more counts support this clonotype. The chain links TRBV5-1 to TRBJ2-5; 7 bases align to TRBD1. Germline V CDR1 and CDR2: SGHRS, YFSETQ. The CDR3 is 15 amino acids. V trimming: 4 bases; J trimming: 5 bases; junction bases outside the gene matches: 11. This CDR3 is CASSPTGFLGETQYF. The CDR3 DNA reads as TGCGCCAGCAGCCCGACAGGGTTTCTAGGGGAGACCCAGTACTTC.

Many counts were recorded for this clonotype. CDR3: CASSFRQLNTGELFF. CDR3 nucleotides: TGCGCCAGCAGCTTTCGGCAGCTAAACACCGGGGAGCTGTTTTTT. This rearrangement joins TRBV5-1 to TRBJ2-2; D is unclear. The germline gives CDR1 SGHRS, CDR2 YFSETQ. The CDR3 covers 15 residues. Trimming left V 2 bases short and J 2 bases short, with 10 bases between.

The table lists this clonotype with many counts. The V call is TRBV7-3, the J call TRBJ2-7; the D is unclear. V lost 1 base, J lost 0 bases, and 4 bases lay in between. Germline CDR1 SGHTA, CDR2 FQGTGA. This CDR3 contains 13 residues. The CDR3 sequence is CASSLSVSYEQYF. Here the CDR3 DNA reads TGTGCCAGCAGCTTAAGTGTCTCCTACGAGCAGTACTTC.

This clonotype occurred a few times. The V and J genes are TRBV6-5 and TRBJ1-4; 8 nucleotides agree with TRBD1. CDR1 is MNHEY, CDR2 SVGAGI, per germline. This CDR3 has 15 amino acids. V was clipped by 5 bases and J by 4 bases; unmatched bases: 6. The CDR3: CASSRAGQVNEKLFF. CDR3 bases: TGTGCCAGCAGTAGGGCGGGACAGGTTAATGAAAAACTGTTTTTT.

This clonotype was found many times. The chain joins TRBV18 to TRBJ1-5, with D uncertain. The germline V and J ends were trimmed by 6 bases and 4 bases, with 13 bases remaining between them. CDR3 size: 14 residues. Germline V gene lookup returns CDR1 KGHSH and CDR2 LQKENI. CDR3 nucleotides: TGTGCCAGCTCGGAATCCAATGCGAATCAGCCCCAGCATTTT. It encodes CASSESNANQPQHF.

V and J are TRBV5-3 and TRBJ2-3, with 14 nucleotides matching TRBD2. TRBV5-3 is assigned to the ORF class and has an uncertain function. CDR3 size: 21 residues. The V gene end was trimmed by 0 bases and the J gene end by 4 bases; junction bases not matched to a gene: 16. The CDR3 DNA is TGTGCCAGAAGCTTGGTATTGGGGACTAGCGGGAGTAGGGCTACACCAGATACGCAGTATTTT. Translation gives CARSLVLGTSGSRATPDTQYF.

This clonotype was seen many times. The gene calls are TRBV6-6 and TRBJ1-3, with 7 bases lining up with TRBD1. The CDR3 is made up of 15 amino acids. V was clipped by 5 bases and J by 6 bases; unmatched bases: 10. CDR1 and CDR2 from the germline V gene are MNHNY and SVGAGI (reference sequence). The CDR3 sequence is CASSPHRGFENTIYF. In DNA, the CDR3 is TGTGCCAGCAGTCCCCACAGGGGCTTTGAAAACACCATATATTTT.

This clonotype was detected ten times or more. The CDR3 sequence: CASSARDNHLETQYF. CDR3 in DNA: TGTGCCAGCAGCGCCCGGGACAACCACCTAGAGACCCAGTACTTC. V usage is TRBV9 and J usage is TRBJ2-5, with D tentatively TRBD1 (6 bases). Germline lookup yields CDR1 SGDLS and CDR2 YYNGEE. The V end lost 3 bases, the J end lost 4 bases, and 16 bases lay between the germline ends. The CDR3 loop spans 15 amino acids.

To note about this clonotype: Since a much larger clone is just one base distant, this may be a read error. The chain joins TRBV19 to TRBJ1-2; D is ambiguous. This CDR3 has 14 amino acids. From germline, CDR1 is LNHDA and CDR2 SQIVND (reference sequence). Trimming removed 3 bases at V and 4 bases at J, with 12 bases between. The CDR3 DNA sequence: TGTGCCAGTAGTATGGGGAAGACATCCTATGGCTACACCTTC. It translates to CASSMGKTSYGYTF.

This clonotype has a count of ten or more. DNA for the CDR3: TGTGCCAGCAGCCGAGACAGGGGAACAGATACGCAGTATTTT. Its protein product is CASSRDRGTDTQYF. This chain joins TRBV7-9 and TRBJ2-3; 8 nucleotides line up with TRBD1. The germline V gene encodes CDR1 SEHNR and CDR2 FQNEAQ (reference sequence). V shed 5 bases, J shed 3 bases, and the junction held 4 bases outside the gene matches. The CDR3 extends over 14 amino acids.

This clonotype was picked up many times. V gene TRBV6-5 combines with J gene TRBJ2-1, with D unresolved. This CDR3 is 14 amino acids long. The germline V gene encodes CDR1 MNHEY and CDR2 SVGAGI. V was cut by 5 bases and J by 10 bases, with 18 bases left in between. The CDR3 coding sequence is TGTGCCAGCAGTCCCTCCCGATTGGTGGGCGAGCAGTTCTTC. This codes for CASSPSRLVGEQFF.

This clonotype was counted at least ten times. This rearrangement joins TRBV5-5 to TRBJ2-2; D is undetermined. The CDR3 is 13 amino acids. V was pared by 0 bases and J by 7 bases, with 7 bases between. CDR1 and CDR2 (germline): SGHKS, YYEKEE (reference sequence). CDR3 in amino acids: CASSLEQFGELFF. CDR3 sequence (DNA): TGTGCCAGCAGCTTGGAGCAGTTCGGGGAGCTGTTTTTT.

This clonotype was detected many times. J is TRBJ2-1 and V is TRBV20-1; D is perhaps TRBD2 (6 bases). Germline CDR1 DFQATT, CDR2 SNEGSKA (reference sequence). Trimming took off 6 bases at V and 10 bases at J, with 13 bases between the two ends. The CDR3 is 11 residues long. The CDR3, as DNA: TGCAGTGCACCGACTAGGTGGGAGCAGTTCTTC. Its protein product is CSAPTRWEQFF.

This clonotype was recorded many times. J is TRBJ1-5 and V is TRBV7-8; 12 bases agree with TRBD1. V trimming: 5 bases; J trimming: 4 bases; junction bases outside the gene matches: 27. This CDR3 contains 23 residues. Germline CDR1 is SGHVS and CDR2 is FQNEAQ. The CDR3 here is CASSQLRSIDAGTGGGRNQPQHF. As DNA, the CDR3 is TGTGCCAGCAGCCAGCTCCGGTCAATAGATGCCGGGACAGGGGGCGGAAGGAATCAGCCCCAGCATTTT.